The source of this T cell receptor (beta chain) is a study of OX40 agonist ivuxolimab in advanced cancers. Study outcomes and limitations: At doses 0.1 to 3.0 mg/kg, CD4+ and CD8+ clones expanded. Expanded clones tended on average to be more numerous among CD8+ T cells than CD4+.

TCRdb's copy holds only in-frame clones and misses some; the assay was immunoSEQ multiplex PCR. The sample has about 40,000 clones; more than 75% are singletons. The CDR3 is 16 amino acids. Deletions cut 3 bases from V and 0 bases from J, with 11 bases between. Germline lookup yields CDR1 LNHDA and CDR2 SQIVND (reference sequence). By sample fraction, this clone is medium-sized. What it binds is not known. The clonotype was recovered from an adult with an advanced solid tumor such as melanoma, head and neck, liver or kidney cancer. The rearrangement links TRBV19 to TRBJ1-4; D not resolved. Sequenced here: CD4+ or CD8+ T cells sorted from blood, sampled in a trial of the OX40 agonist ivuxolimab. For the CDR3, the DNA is TGTGCCAGTAGTATCTGGCAGGCTGCAACTAATGAAAAACTGTTTTTT. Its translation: CASSIWQAATNEKLFF.